The 22 T cell receptor beta chains below come from one sample, sequenced in a study of blood T cell repertoires in COVID-19. TCRdb's copy holds only in-frame clones and misses some; the assay was immunoSEQ multiplex PCR. The sample shows some 140,000 clones, 91% of them seen only once. The sequencing sample was made of peripheral blood. The receptors derive from a man aged 45-60 years with acute or convalescent COVID-19.

J is TRBJ1-1 and V is TRBV3-1 (or the pseudogene TRBV3-2); D is ambiguous. Germline CDR1 LGHDT, CDR2 YNNKEL (reference sequence). This CDR3 is built from 15 residues. V gave up 0 bases and J gave up 4 bases, with 12 bases separating them. The CDR3 DNA is TGTGCCAGCAGCCAAGATCAATCGGGTAGCACTGAAGCTTTCTTT. Protein product: CASSQDQSGSTEAFF.

This chain links TRBV6-5 with TRBJ2-7; 13 nucleotides align to TRBD2. The germline CDR1 and CDR2 sequences are MNHEY and SVGAGI. This CDR3 spans 15 amino acids. Trimming took 2 bases from V and 6 from J; bases not matched to a gene: 4. The CDR3 reads CASSYRTSGSGEQYF. CDR3 coding DNA: TGTGCCAGCAGTTACCGGACTAGCGGGAGTGGCGAGCAGTACTTC.

The J gene is TRBJ2-3, the V gene TRBV7-3, with TRBD1 matching 9 bases. Looked up from germline, CDR1 is SGHTA and CDR2 is FQGTGA. The ends lost 5 bases at V and 4 bases at J; junction bases unmatched: 4. This CDR3 comprises 14 residues. CDR3 loop: CASSADRGSDTQYF. The CDR3, as DNA: TGTGCCAGCAGCGCCGACAGGGGGTCAGATACGCAGTATTTT.

The J gene is TRBJ2-7, the V gene TRBV27; D might be TRBD1 (6 bases). The CDR3 runs to 14 residues. The germline V and J ends were trimmed by 5 bases and 3 bases, with 14 bases remaining between them. Germline CDR1 is MNHEY and CDR2 is SMNVEV (reference sequence). DNA for the CDR3: TGTGCCAGCAGTCCCCTTGGGGGACACTACGAGCAGTACGTC. It is translated as CASSPLGGHYEQYV.

The CDR3 region has the DNA TGTGCCAGCAGTTACTCGAGTTCAGGGGTTGAAGCTTTCTTT. Its translation: CASSYSSSGVEAFF. The chain joins TRBV6-6 to TRBJ1-1; D might be TRBD1 (6 bases). Trimming pared 0 bases from V and 7 bases from J, leaving 12 bases between. CDR3 size: 14 residues. Germline CDR1 reads MNHNY; CDR2 reads SVGAGI (reference sequence).

A single count supports this clone. The chain links TRBV7-2 to TRBJ1-4; D is uncertain. CDR1 is SGHTA, CDR2 FQGNSA, per germline. There are 14 residues in the CDR3. Trimming pared 6 bases from V and 0 bases from J, leaving 8 bases between. The CDR3, as DNA: TGTGCCAGCAGGTCGGTTGCAACTAATGAAAAACTGTTTTTT. It yields the protein CASRSVATNEKLFF.

V gene TRBV6-1 combines with J gene TRBJ1-5; D not resolved. CDR3 length equals 19 residues. The V gene lost 2 bases and the J gene lost 1 base, with 21 bases spanning the gap. Germline CDR1 MNHNS, CDR2 SASEGT. The CDR3 is CASSEFSTGSRLSNQPQHF. The CDR3, as DNA: TGTGCCAGCAGTGAATTTTCGACGGGAAGTCGCTTGAGCAATCAGCCCCAGCATTTT.

The gene calls are TRBV7-2 and TRBJ2-6; D might be TRBD1 (5 bases). V shed 5 bases and J shed 0 bases, with 11 bases lying between them. CDR1 and CDR2 (germline): SGHTA, FQGNSA. The CDR3 is 16 amino acids. CDR3 sequence: CASSAQGFSGANVLTF. As DNA, the CDR3 is TGTGCCAGCAGCGCTCAGGGATTCTCTGGGGCCAACGTCCTGACTTTC.

The chain recombines TRBV9 with TRBJ2-1, with 11 nucleotides matching TRBD2. The CDR3 is 17 amino acids. Germline V gene data show CDR1 as SGDLS and CDR2 as YYNGEE. After removal of 0 bases from V and 5 bases from J, the junction contained 7 bases not matched to a gene. CDR3 nucleotides: TGTGCCAGCAGCGTAGACCCTAGCGGGGGGCCCCACAATGAGCAGTTCTTC. Protein sequence: CASSVDPSGGPHNEQFF. The whole variable domain, filled in from reference TRBV9 and TRBJ2-1, reads DSGVTQTPKHLITATGQRVTLRCSPRSGDLSVYWYQQSLDQGLQFLIQYYNGEERAKGNILERFSAQQFPDLHSELNLSSLELGDSALYFCASSVDPSGGPHNEQFFGPGTRLTVL.

The V and J genes are TRBV7-2 and TRBJ2-7; 8 positions match TRBD2. Germline V CDR1 and CDR2: SGHTA, FQGNSA. Trimming cost V 0 bases and J 6 bases; bases outside gene matches: 10. The CDR3 totals 16 residues. CDR3 bases: TGTGCCAGCAGCTTAGCGCTTGGCGGGAGGTCCGCCGAGCAGTACTTC. The encoded protein is CASSLALGGRSAEQYF.

The V and J genes are TRBV28 and TRBJ1-1; maybe TRBD1 (5 bases). This CDR3 region has 16 residues. Per germline, CDR1 MDHEN and CDR2 SYDVKM. The germline V and J ends were trimmed by 3 bases and 4 bases, with 18 bases remaining between them. CDR3 sequence reads: CASSLALTVRATEAFF. CDR3 coding DNA: TGTGCCAGCAGTTTGGCCCTGACAGTCAGGGCCACTGAAGCTTTCTTT.

The chain uses TRBV29-1 and TRBJ2-3; a possible D gene is TRBD2 (6 bases). The CDR3 length is 13 residues. Trimming pared 8 bases from V and 4 bases from J, leaving 16 bases between. CDR1 and CDR2 from the germline V gene are SQVTM and ANQGSEA. The CDR3 spells CSSSGGFADTQYF. The CDR3 DNA reads TGCAGCTCGTCCGGGGGTTTTGCAGATACGCAGTATTTT.

The chain employs TRBV19 and TRBJ1-5; 8 bases align to TRBD1. V trimming: 5 bases; J trimming: 6 bases; junction bases outside the gene matches: 0. Germline V gives CDR1 LNHDA, CDR2 SQIVND (reference sequence). This CDR3 spans 12 amino acids. The CDR3 coding sequence is TGTGCCAGTAGTGACAGGGGTCAGCCCCAGCATTTT. Translation gives CASSDRGQPQHF.

The chain recombines TRBV29-1 with TRBJ2-7; the D gene is possibly TRBD1 (5 bases). CDR3 size: 14 residues. Germline V gene sequence: CDR1 SQVTM, CDR2 ANQGSEA. The V and J ends lost 4 bases and 2 bases respectively, with 15 bases between them. The CDR3 DNA follows: TGCAGCGTTGTCCGATCAGGGAACACCTACGAGCAGTACTTC. As protein: CSVVRSGNTYEQYF.

The chain joins TRBV6-5 to TRBJ1-1; TRBD1 is a possible D gene (6 bases). Trimming removed 6 bases from V and 1 base from J, with 12 bases in between. The CDR3 runs 14 residues. Germline V CDR1 and CDR2: MNHEY, SVGAGI. As DNA, the CDR3 is TGTGCCAGCAGCCCCGGGACAAAGAACACTGAAGCTTTCTTT. It encodes CASSPGTKNTEAFF.

The chain is built from TRBV12-3 or TRBV12-4 and TRBJ1-2, with 7 bases matching TRBD1. Losses at the gene ends were 3 bases for V and 8 bases for J; bases not matched to a gene: 6. This CDR3 spans 13 amino acids. The CDR3 region is CASSFEGAQGYTF. The CDR3 bases are TGTGCCAGCAGTTTTGAGGGGGCGCAGGGCTACACCTTC.

This clone was found a few times. The V call is TRBV11-3, the J call TRBJ1-2, with a tentative D call TRBD1 (6 bases). The V end lost 3 bases, the J end lost 4 bases, and 12 bases lay between the germline ends. Per germline, CDR1 SGHNT and CDR2 YENEEA. This CDR3 comprises 14 residues. CDR3 DNA sequence: TGTGCCAGCAGCTTCTGTGGACAGTGCTATGGCTACACCTTC. Its translation is CASSFCGQCYGYTF.

The chain has TRBV19 and TRBJ2-1; 9 positions agree with TRBD1. Germline V CDR1 and CDR2: LNHDA, SQIVND (reference sequence). V lost 5 bases, J lost 14 bases, and 10 bases stayed unmatched. This CDR3 region has 13 residues. CDR3 DNA sequence: TGTGCCAGTAGTTCTGGACAGGGGCTCAGAAAGTTCTTC. This encodes CASSSGQGLRKFF.

The chain couples TRBV7-8 to TRBJ1-5, with TRBD1 as a possible D gene (5 bases). Per germline, CDR1 SGHVS and CDR2 FQNEAQ. The length of the CDR3 is 16 residues. Deletions cut 0 bases from V and 3 bases from J, with 12 bases between. The CDR3 loop reads CASSLATGQNNQPQHF. The CDR3 DNA sequence: TGTGCCAGCAGCTTAGCGACCGGACAAAACAATCAGCCCCAGCATTTT.

This sequence joins TRBV7-3 and TRBJ2-4, with D possibly matching TRBD1 (5 bases). Trimming took 5 bases from V and 7 from J, leaving 12 bases between them. The CDR3 covers 13 residues. In germline, CDR1 is SGHTA, CDR2 FQGTGA. The CDR3 sequence is CASSPQGLNIQYF. The CDR3 coding sequence is TGTGCCAGCAGCCCTCAGGGCTTGAACATTCAGTACTTC.

The genes are TRBV3-1 (or the pseudogene TRBV3-2) and TRBJ2-2; no reliable D call. The CDR3 extends over 16 amino acids. Deletions cut 1 base from V and 1 base from J, with 10 bases between. Germline CDR1 LGHDT, CDR2 YNNKEL (reference sequence). DNA of the CDR3: TGTGCCAGCAGCCAAGCGGCGGCCAGGAACACCGGGGAGCTGTTTTTT. Translating it yields CASSQAAARNTGELFF.

J is TRBJ2-7 and V is TRBV25-1; 7 bases fit TRBD1. The CDR3 length is 13 residues. The ends lost 6 bases at V and 3 bases at J; junction bases unmatched: 5. The V gene's germline CDR1 is MGHDK and CDR2 SYGVNS. The CDR3 reads CASSVAGGYEQYF. CDR3 coding DNA: TGTGCCAGCAGCGTTGCAGGGGGCTACGAGCAGTACTTC.